The 3 T cell receptor beta chains below come from one sample, sequenced in a study. Amplification of TRBV12-4/TRBJ1-2 clonotypes used adaptor-ligated barcode primers. MiXCR, run by TCRdb on the multiplex PCR reads, gives a single entry per CDR3 protein. Here the sample spans about 820 distinct CDR3 sequences, roughly 25% being singletons. Treg sorting used a CD4+CD25+CD127-/low gate. The sequenced material came from Tregs sorted from blood. The receptors derive from a female donor with breast cancer.

This clonotype is large by share. The gene calls are TRBV12-3 or TRBV12-4 and TRBJ1-2; TRBD1 is a possible D gene (5 bases). This CDR3 region has 15 residues. The V gene lost 3 bases and the J gene lost 4 bases, with 15 bases spanning the gap. The CDR3 region has the DNA TGTGCCAGCAGTTTTGGGCAGGGAGTAGCCTATGGCTACACCTTC. This sequence encodes CASSFGQGVAYGYTF.

By share of the sample, this clonotype is medium-sized. This chain links TRBV12-3 or TRBV12-4 with TRBJ1-2, with D hard to call. The length of the CDR3 is 17 residues. Trimming pared 5 bases from V and 3 bases from J, leaving 22 bases between. The CDR3 nucleotides are TGTGCCAGCAGTCATAGGTGGTTTCACGGGAGTGACTATGGCTACACCTTC. It translates to CASSHRWFHGSDYGYTF.

This clonotype is labeled large. V and J are TRBV12-3 or TRBV12-4 and TRBJ1-2; 8 positions match TRBD1. With 6 bases clipped from V and 3 bases from J, the junction kept 3 bases outside the gene matches. This CDR3 comprises 13 residues. The CDR3 reads CASRPGQDYGYTF. In DNA, the CDR3 is TGTGCCAGCAGACCGGGACAGGACTATGGCTACACCTTC.